The T cell receptor (beta chain) under discussion was sequenced for a study of blood T cell repertoires in COVID-19. Study-level background: Samples came from the United States, Italy and Spain, spanning acute and convalescent COVID-19.

Participants came from 24 US areas, aged about 18 to 89 years. Two negative PCRs, clearance, or symptom resolution characterized the recovered Cohort 3 donors. Produced via immunoSEQ multiplex PCR; TCRdb's table is partial and in-frame only. The top ten clones hold under 1.5% of a sample with 380,000 or so clones, around 87% of them seen once. This clone has a single count. The source material was PBMCs or T cells enriched from blood (not recorded which). The receptor's source is a man under 40 who had recovered from COVID-19.

As DNA, the CDR3 is TGCAGTGCTAGTTACGGACAGGAAGAGACCCAGTACTTC. Protein: CSASYGQEETQYF. This chain connects TRBV20-1 to TRBJ2-5; TRBD1 aligns across 7 bases. There are 13 residues in the CDR3. After removal of 3 bases from V and 3 bases from J, the junction contained 4 bases not matched to a gene. The germline CDR1 and CDR2 sequences are DFQATT and SNEGSKA (reference sequence).